This is a list of T cell receptor beta chains from one sample in a study of OX40 agonist ivuxolimab in advanced cancers. The data were produced by immunoSEQ multiplex PCR, yet TCRdb's version contains in-frame clones alone and is incomplete. This sample has approximately 69,000 clones; 84% occur once, and the top ten carry approximately 7.2%. This specimen consisted of CD4+ or CD8+ T cells sorted from blood, obtained in a trial of the OX40 agonist ivuxolimab. Receptors were obtained from an adult with an advanced solid tumor such as melanoma, head and neck, liver or kidney cancer. The CDR3 runs from the conserved cysteine through the conserved F or W. D genes are given only for firm matches. The size of a clone is reported for some rows only, either as once, few or many, or as a class for expanded clones.

V	D	J	length	size	DNA	CDR3
TRBV30	NA	TRBJ1-3	15	NA	TGTGCCTGGAGTCCCACCGGGGGACTCCGAAACACCATATATTTT	CAWSPTGGLRNTIYF
TRBV11-2	NA	TRBJ2-2	15	NA	TGTGCCAGCAGCTTGCTCAGGGGCGGCACCGGGGAGCTGTTTTTT	CASSLLRGGTGELFF
TRBV9	NA	TRBJ2-1	15	NA	TGTGCCAGCAGCAAAGATGGGACTTCCTACAATGAGCAGTTCTTC	CASSKDGTSYNEQFF
TRBV5-1	NA	TRBJ1-6	15	NA	TGTGCCAGCAGCTTGGCGGGGGCCTATAATTCACCCCTCCACTTT	CASSLAGAYNSPLHF
TRBV6-5	NA	TRBJ1-5	13	NA	TGTGCCAGCACACAGGGTAGCAATCAGCCCCAGCATTTT	CASTQGSNQPQHF
TRBV18	TRBD1	TRBJ1-4	15	NA	TGTGCCAGCTCACCCCGGGACAGGGGAGGCGAAAAACTGTTTTTT	CASSPRDRGGEKLFF
TRBV10-3	NA	TRBJ1-2	17	NA	TGTGCCATCAGCCCATCCGATTATAGGCCACCTAACTATGGCTACACCTTC	CAISPSDYRPPNYGYTF
TRBV2	NA	TRBJ1-4	13	NA	TGTGCCATAAAGACAGGCCATAATGAAAAACTGTTTTTT	CAIKTGHNEKLFF
TRBV4-3	NA	TRBJ2-3	15	few	TGCGCCAGCAGCCAAGCCACCCTTAGCACAGATACGCAGTATTTT	CASSQATLSTDTQYF
TRBV5-1	NA	TRBJ2-7	16	NA	TGCGCCAGCAGCTTGGCCGATCAAATACTAGACTACGAGCAGTACTTC	CASSLADQILDYEQYF
TRBV10-2	TRBD1	TRBJ1-5	13	NA	TGCGCCAGCAGGGGACAGGGGAATCAGCCCCAGCATTTT	CASRGQGNQPQHF
TRBV10-3	TRBD2	TRBJ2-1	15	NA	TGTGCCATCAGTGTTCATGGGGGGGTTTACAATGAGCAGTTCTTC	CAISVHGGVYNEQFF
TRBV6-5	NA	TRBJ1-6	15	NA	TGTGCCAGCAGTTACGAAGGACAGAGGAATTCACCCCTCCACTTT	CASSYEGQRNSPLHF
TRBV10-3	NA	TRBJ2-2	14	NA	TGTGCCATCAAGCAAGCGGTTATCACCGGGGAGCTGTTTTTT	CAIKQAVITGELFF
TRBV18	NA	TRBJ2-7	15	NA	TGTGCCAGCTCACCAGGGACATGGGAGGGCTACGAGCAGTACTTC	CASSPGTWEGYEQYF
TRBV10-2	TRBD1	TRBJ2-7	15	NA	TGCGCCAGCAGTGCTACCGGGACAGCCTCCTACGAGCAGTACTTC	CASSATGTASYEQYF
TRBV4-1	NA	TRBJ1-1	15	NA	TGCGCCAGCAGCCAAGAACCAGGGACGAACACTGAAGCTTTCTTT	CASSQEPGTNTEAFF
TRBV7-2	NA	TRBJ1-4	14	NA	TGTGCCAGCAGCCAAGGGGGGGCAGGAGAAAAACTGTTTTTT	CASSQGGAGEKLFF
TRBV7-2	TRBD2	TRBJ2-3	14	NA	TGTGCCAGCAGTTGGGCGGGAGGCCCAGATACGCAGTATTTT	CASSWAGGPDTQYF
TRBV11-2	NA	TRBJ2-6	15	NA	TGTGCCAGCAGCAGACAGGTCTCTGGGGCCAACGTCCTGACTTTC	CASSRQVSGANVLTF
TRBV23-1	NA	TRBJ1-4	17	NA	TGCGCCAGCAGTCAAGTCCCCTGGCAGGGCAGAGGTGAAAAACTGTTTTTT	CASSQVPWQGRGEKLFF
TRBV9	NA	TRBJ2-1	15	few	TGTGCCAGCAGCGTAACACAGGGCCCCTACAATGAGCAGTTCTTC	CASSVTQGPYNEQFF
TRBV7-3	NA	TRBJ1-1	15	few	TGTGCCAGCAGCTTATATAGGGGCGTGAGCTCTGAAGCTTTCTTT	CASSLYRGVSSEAFF
TRBV5-4	TRBD2	TRBJ2-2	18	NA	TGTGCCAGCAGCCCCCAACTAGCGGGAGGCTTGAACACCGGGGAGCTGTTTTTT	CASSPQLAGGLNTGELFF
TRBV7-9	TRBD1	TRBJ2-7	16	NA	TGTGCCAGCAGCTTCCGGACAGGGGACGCAGAATACGAGCAGTACTTC	CASSFRTGDAEYEQYF
TRBV10-3	NA	TRBJ2-3	11	NA	TGTGCCATCAGGTCTACAGATACGCAGTATTTT	CAIRSTDTQYF
TRBV7-2	NA	TRBJ1-3	16	NA	TGTGCCAGCAGCTCCGCCGCGGGGAGCTCTGGAAACACCATATATTTT	CASSSAAGSSGNTIYF
TRBV28	NA	TRBJ2-6	15	once	TGTGCCACTTTTTTCGACGGGACTGGGGCCAACGTCCTGACTTTC	CATFFDGTGANVLTF
TRBV5-1	TRBD2	TRBJ2-1	16	NA	TGCGCCAGCAGCCCGCCCGGGACTAGCACCGCGGGTGAGCAGTTCTTC	CASSPPGTSTAGEQFF